This TCR beta chain was sequenced for a study of blood T cell repertoires in COVID-19. About the research overall: Acute-phase and convalescent COVID-19 samples originated in the United States, Italy and Spain.

Original data processing: Reference gene primer amplification gave nucleated cell count estimates. TCRdb's copy holds only in-frame clones and misses some; the assay was immunoSEQ multiplex PCR. The V and J calls and clone size were taken over from that table, and D and trimming were inferred from the DNA. The sample lists about 240,000 clones, around 86% occurring once. Per germline, CDR1 SGHVS and CDR2 FQNEAQ. With 0 bases removed from V and 10 bases from J, the gap between germline ends came to 9 bases. The CDR3 has 12 amino acids. The sequenced sample consisted of peripheral blood. The chain couples TRBV7-8 to TRBJ1-1; no definite D call. This receptor was identified in a woman in her 70s with active or convalescent COVID-19. The chain's CDR3 is CASSLAEDLAFF. The DNA for the CDR3 is TGTGCCAGCAGCTTAGCGGAGGATTTAGCTTTCTTT. Drawing the rest from reference TRBV7-8 and TRBJ1-1, the complete variable domain is GAGVSQSPRYKVAKRGQDVALRCDPISGHVSLFWYQQALGQGPEFLTYFQNEAQLDKSGLPSDRFFAERPEGSVSTLKIQRTQQEDSAVYLCASSLAEDLAFFGQGTRLTVV.